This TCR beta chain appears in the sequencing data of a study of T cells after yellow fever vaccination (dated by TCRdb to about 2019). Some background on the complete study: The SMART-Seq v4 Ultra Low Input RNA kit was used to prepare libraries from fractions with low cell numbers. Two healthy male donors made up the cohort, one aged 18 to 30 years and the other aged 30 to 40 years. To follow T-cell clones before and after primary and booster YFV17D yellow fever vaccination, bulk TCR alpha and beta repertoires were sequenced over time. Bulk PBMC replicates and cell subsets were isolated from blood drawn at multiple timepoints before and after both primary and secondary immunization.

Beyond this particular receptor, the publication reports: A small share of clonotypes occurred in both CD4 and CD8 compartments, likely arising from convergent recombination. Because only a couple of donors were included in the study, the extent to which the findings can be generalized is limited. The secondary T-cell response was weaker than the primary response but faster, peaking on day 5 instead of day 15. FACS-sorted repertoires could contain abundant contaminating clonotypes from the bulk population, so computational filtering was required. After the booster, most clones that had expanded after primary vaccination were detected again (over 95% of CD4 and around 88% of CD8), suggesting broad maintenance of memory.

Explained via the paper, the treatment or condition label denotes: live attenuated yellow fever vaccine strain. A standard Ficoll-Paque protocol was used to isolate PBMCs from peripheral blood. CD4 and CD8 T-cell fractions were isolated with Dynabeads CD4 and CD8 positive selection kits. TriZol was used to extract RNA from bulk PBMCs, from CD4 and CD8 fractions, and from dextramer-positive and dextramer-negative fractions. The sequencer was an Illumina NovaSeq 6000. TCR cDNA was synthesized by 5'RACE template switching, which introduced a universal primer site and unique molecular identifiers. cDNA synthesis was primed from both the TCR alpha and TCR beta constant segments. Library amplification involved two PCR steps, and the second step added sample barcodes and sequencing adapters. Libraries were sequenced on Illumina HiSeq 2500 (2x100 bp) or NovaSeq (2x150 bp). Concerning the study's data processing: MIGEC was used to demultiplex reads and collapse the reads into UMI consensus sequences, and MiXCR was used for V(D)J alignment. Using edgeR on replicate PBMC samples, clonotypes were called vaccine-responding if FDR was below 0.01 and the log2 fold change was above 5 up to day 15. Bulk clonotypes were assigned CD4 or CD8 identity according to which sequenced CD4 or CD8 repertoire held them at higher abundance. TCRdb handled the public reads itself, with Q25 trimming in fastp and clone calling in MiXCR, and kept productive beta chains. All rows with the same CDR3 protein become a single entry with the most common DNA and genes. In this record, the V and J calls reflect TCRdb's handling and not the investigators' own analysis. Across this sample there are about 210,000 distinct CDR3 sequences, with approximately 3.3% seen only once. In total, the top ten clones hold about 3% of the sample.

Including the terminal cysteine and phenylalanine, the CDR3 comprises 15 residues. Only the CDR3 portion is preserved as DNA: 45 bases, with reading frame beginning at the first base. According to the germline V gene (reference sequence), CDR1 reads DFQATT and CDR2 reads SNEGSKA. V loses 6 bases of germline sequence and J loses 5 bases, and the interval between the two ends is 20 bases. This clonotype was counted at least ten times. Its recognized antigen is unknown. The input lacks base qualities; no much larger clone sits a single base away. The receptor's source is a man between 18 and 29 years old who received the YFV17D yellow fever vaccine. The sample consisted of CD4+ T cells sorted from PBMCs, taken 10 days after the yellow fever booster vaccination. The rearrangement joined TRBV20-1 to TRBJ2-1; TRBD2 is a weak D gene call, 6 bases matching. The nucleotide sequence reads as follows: TGCAGTGCCACCTTTTTCTCGGGACTTCACAATGAGCAGTTCTTC. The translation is CSATFFSGLHNEQFF.